The present TCR beta chain was sequenced within a study of blood T cell repertoires in COVID-19. This CDR3 comprises 15 residues. The ends were cut back, 1 base at V and 4 bases at J, with 13 bases in the middle. In germline, CDR1 is MGHRA, CDR2 YSYEKL. Using immunoSEQ multiplex PCR, the repertoire was profiled, and TCRdb retains in-frame clones only, with some absent. The data show under 450,000 clones, more than 70% seen once. The specimen sequenced was peripheral blood. The J gene is TRBJ1-2, the V gene TRBV4-1; D gene uncertain. This receptor was taken from a woman aged 45-65 years with COVID-19, enrolled during active disease. CDR3 region: CASSQVPGEFYGYTF. CDR3 nucleotide sequence: TGCGCCAGCAGCCAAGTACCGGGAGAGTTCTATGGCTACACCTTC.